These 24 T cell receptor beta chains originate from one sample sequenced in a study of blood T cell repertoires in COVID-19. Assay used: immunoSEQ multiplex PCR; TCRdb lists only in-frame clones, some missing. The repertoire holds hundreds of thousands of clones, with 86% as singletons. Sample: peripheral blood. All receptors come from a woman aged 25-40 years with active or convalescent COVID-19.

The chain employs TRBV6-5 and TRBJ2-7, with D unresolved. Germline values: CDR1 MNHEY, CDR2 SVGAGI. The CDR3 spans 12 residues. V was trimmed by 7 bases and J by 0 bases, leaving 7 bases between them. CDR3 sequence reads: CASKHNSYEQYF. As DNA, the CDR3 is TGTGCCAGCAAACATAACTCCTACGAGCAGTACTTC.

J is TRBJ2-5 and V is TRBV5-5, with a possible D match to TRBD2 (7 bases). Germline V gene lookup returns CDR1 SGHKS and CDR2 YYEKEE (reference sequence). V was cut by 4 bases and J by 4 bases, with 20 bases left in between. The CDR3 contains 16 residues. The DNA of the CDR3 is TGTGCCAGCAGCCCGATTGTGCGGGGGCTGGGAGAGACCCAGTACTTC. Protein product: CASSPIVRGLGETQYF. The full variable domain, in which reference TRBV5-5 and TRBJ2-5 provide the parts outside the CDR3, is DAGVTQSPTHLIKTRGQQVTLRCSPISGHKSVSWYQQVLGQGPQFIFQYYEKEERGRGNFPDRFSARQFPNYSSELNVNALLLGDSALYLCASSPIVRGLGETQYFGPGTRLLVL.

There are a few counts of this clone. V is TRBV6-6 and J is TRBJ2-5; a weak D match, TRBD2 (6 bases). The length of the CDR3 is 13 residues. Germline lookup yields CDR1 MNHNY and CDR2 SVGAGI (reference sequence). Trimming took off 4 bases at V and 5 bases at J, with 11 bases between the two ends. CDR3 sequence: CASSLAAGETQYF. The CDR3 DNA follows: TGTGCCAGCAGTTTAGCGGCGGGGGAGACCCAGTACTTC.

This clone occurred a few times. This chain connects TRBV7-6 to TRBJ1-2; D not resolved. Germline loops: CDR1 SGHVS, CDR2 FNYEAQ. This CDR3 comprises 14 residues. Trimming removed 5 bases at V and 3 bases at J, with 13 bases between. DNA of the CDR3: TGTGCCAGCAGCGAGGAGGACGGTTACTATGGCTACACCTTC. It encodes CASSEEDGYYGYTF.

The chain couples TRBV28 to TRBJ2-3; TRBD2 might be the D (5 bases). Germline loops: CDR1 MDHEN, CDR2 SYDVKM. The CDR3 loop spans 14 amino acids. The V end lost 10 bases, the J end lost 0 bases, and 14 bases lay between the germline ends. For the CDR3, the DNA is TGTGCCACCTCGAACAGAGGGAGCACAGATACGCAGTATTTT. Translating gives CATSNRGSTDTQYF. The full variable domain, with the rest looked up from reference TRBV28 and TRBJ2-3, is DVKVTQSSRYLVKRTGEKVFLECVQDMDHENMFWYRQDPGLGLRLIYFSYDVKMKEKGDIPEGYSVSREKKERFSLILESASTNQTSMYLCATSNRGSTDTQYFGPGTRLTVL.

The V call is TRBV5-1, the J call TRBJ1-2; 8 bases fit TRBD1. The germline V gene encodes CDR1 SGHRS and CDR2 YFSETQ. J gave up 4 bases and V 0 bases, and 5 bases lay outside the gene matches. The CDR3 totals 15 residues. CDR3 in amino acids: CASSLEDRASYGYTF. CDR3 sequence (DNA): TGCGCCAGCAGCTTGGAGGACAGGGCCTCCTATGGCTACACCTTC.

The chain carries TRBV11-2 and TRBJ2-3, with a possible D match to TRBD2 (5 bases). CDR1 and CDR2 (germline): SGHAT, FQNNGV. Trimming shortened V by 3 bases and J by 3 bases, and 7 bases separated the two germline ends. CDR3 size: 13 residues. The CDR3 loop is CASSLSGTDTQYF. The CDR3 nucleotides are TGTGCCAGCAGCTTGTCGGGGACAGATACGCAGTATTTT.

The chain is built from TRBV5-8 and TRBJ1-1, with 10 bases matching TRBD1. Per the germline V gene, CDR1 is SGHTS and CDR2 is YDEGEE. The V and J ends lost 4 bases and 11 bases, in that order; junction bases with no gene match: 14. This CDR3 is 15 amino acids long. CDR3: CASSPYARDRGAAFF. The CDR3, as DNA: TGTGCCAGCAGCCCATATGCCCGGGACAGGGGTGCCGCTTTCTTT.

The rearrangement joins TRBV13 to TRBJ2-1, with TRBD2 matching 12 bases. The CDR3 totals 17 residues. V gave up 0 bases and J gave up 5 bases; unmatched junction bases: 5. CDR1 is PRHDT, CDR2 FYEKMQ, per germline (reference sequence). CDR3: CASSLGLAGGLDNEQFF. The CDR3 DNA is TGTGCCAGCAGCTTAGGGCTAGCGGGGGGGCTAGACAATGAGCAGTTCTTC.

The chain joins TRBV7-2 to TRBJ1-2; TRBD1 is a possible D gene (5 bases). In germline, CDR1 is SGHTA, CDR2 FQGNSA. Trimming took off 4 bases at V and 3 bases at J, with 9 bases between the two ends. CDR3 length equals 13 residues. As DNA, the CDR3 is TGTGCCAGCAGCTCGAGCAGGGACTATGGCTACACCTTC. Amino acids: CASSSSRDYGYTF.

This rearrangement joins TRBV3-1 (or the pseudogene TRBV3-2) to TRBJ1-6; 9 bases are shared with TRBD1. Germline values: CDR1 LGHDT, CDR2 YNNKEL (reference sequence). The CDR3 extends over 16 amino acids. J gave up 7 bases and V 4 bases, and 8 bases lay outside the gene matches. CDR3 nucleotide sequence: TGTGCCAGCAGCCCGGTTGGGACAGGGTCGAATTCACCCCTCCACTTT. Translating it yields CASSPVGTGSNSPLHF.

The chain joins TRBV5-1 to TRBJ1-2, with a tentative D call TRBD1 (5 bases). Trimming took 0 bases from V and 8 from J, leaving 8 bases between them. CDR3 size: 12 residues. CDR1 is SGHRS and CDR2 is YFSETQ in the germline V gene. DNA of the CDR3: TGCGCCAGCAGCTTGGTGGAGGGGGGCTACACCTTC. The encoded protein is CASSLVEGGYTF. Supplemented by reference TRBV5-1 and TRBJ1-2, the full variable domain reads KAGVTQTPRYLIKTRGQQVTLSCSPISGHRSVSWYQQTPGQGLQFLFEYFSETQRNKGNFPGRFSGRQFSNSRSEMNVSTLELGDSALYLCASSLVEGGYTFGSGTRLTVV.

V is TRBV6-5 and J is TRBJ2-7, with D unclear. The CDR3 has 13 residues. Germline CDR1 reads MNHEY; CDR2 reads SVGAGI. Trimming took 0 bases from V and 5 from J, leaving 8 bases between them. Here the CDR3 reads CASSYSASNEQYF. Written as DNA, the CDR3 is TGTGCCAGCAGTTACTCGGCTTCCAACGAGCAGTACTTC.

The CDR3 loop reads CASSQRQYNNEQFF. DNA for the CDR3: TGTGCCAGCAGCCAGCGGCAGTACAACAATGAGCAGTTCTTC. The J gene is TRBJ2-1, the V gene TRBV14; D ambiguous. CDR1 and CDR2 (germline): SGHDN, FVKESK. The CDR3 loop spans 14 amino acids. Trimming stripped 3 bases from V and 5 bases from J, with 11 bases between.

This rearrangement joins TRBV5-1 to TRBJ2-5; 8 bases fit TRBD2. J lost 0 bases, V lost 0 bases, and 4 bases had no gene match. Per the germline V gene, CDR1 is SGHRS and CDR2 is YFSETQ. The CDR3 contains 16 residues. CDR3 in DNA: TGCGCCAGCAGCTTGGCCGCGGGGGGACACCAAGAGACCCAGTACTTC. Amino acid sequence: CASSLAAGGHQETQYF.

CDR3 residues: CASSLTGTGISNNYGYTF. CDR3 DNA sequence: TGTGCCAGCAGTCTTACCGGGACAGGGATCTCGAATAACTATGGCTACACCTTC. The chain recombines TRBV6-6 with TRBJ1-2, with TRBD1 matching over 9 bases. This CDR3 spans 18 amino acids. V trimming: 5 bases; J trimming: 1 base; junction bases outside the gene matches: 14. Germline loops: CDR1 MNHNY, CDR2 SVGAGI (reference sequence).

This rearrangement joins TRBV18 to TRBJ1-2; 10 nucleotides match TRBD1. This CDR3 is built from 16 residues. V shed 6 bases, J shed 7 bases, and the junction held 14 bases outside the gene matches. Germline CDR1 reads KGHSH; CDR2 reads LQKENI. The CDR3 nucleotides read TGTGCCAGCTCTCCTACTAAGCCGGGACAGGGGCTTGGCTACACCTTC. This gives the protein CASSPTKPGQGLGYTF.

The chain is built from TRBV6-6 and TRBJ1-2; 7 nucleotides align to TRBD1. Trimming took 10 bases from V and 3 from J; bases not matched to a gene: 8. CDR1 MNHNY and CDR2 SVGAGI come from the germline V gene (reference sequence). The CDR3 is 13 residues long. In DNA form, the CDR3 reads TGTGCCACTAAAGGTGGACAGGACTATGGCTACACCTTC. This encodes CATKGGQDYGYTF.

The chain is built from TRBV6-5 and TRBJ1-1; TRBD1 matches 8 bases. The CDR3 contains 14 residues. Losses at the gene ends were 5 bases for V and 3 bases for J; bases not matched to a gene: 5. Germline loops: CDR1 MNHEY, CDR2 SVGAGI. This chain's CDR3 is CASSLGQGHTEAFF. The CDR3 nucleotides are TGTGCCAGCAGTCTCGGACAGGGTCACACTGAAGCTTTCTTT.

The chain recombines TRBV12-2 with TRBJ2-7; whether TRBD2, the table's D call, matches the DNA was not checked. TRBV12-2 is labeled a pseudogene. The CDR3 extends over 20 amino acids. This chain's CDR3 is CASRSIKGKWGLARPYEQYF. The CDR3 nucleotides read TGTGCAAGTCGCTCCATTAAAGGCAAGTGGGGACTAGCGAGACCCTACGAGCAGTACTTC.

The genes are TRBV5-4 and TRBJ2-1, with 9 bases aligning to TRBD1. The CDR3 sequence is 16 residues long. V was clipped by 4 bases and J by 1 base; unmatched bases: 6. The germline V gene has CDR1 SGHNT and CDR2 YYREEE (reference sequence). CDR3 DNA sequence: TGTGCCAGCAGCCGAACAGGACAGGGGTCCTACAATGAGCAGTTCTTC. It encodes CASSRTGQGSYNEQFF. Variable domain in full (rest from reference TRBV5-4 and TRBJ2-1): ETGVTQSPTHLIKTRGQQVTLRCSSQSGHNTVSWYQQALGQGPQFIFQYYREEENGRGNFPPRFSGLQFPNYSSELNVNALELDDSALYLCASSRTGQGSYNEQFFGPGTRLTVL.

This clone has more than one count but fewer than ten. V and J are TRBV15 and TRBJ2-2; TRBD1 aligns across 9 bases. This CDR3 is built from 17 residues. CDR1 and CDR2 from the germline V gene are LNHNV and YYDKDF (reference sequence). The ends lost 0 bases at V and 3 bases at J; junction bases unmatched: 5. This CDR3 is CATSRDKTGGDTGELFF. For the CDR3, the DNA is TGTGCCACCAGCAGAGATAAGACAGGGGGGGACACCGGGGAGCTGTTTTTT.

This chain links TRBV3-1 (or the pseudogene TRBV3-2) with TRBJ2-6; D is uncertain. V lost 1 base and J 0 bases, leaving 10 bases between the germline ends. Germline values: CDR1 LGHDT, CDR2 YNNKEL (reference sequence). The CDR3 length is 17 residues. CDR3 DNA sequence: TGTGCCAGCAGCCAAGCGGGTACTGCCTCTGGGGCCAACGTCCTGACTTTC. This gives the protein CASSQAGTASGANVLTF.

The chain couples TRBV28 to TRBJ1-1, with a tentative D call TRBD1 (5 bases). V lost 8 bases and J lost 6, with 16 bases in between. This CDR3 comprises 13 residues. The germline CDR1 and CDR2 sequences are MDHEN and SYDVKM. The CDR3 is CASLGDFMAEAFF. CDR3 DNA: TGTGCCAGCCTAGGGGACTTCATGGCTGAAGCTTTCTTT.